These T cell receptor beta chains were read from a single sample in a study of T cells in Graves' hyperthyroidism and ophthalmopathy. TCRdb itself ran the multiplex PCR reads through MiXCR, one entry per CDR3 protein. This table has about 840,000 distinct CDR3 sequences, 38% appearing once. The sample taken for sequencing was blood. Every receptor here comes from a man aged 18 to 30 with Graves' hyperthyroidism. CDR3s include the opening cysteine and the closing phenylalanine or tryptophan.

j_gene: TRBJ1-4
v_gene: TRBV20-1
CDR3aa: CSAREALTNEKLFF

j_gene: TRBJ1-6
v_gene: TRBV2
CDR3aa: CASSEWEVGLHF

j_gene: TRBJ1-1
v_gene: TRBV5-1
CDR3aa: CASRKGNTEAFF

j_gene: TRBJ2-7
v_gene: TRBV5-5
CDR3aa: CASAPGVYEQYF

j_gene: TRBJ1-1
v_gene: TRBV7-2
CDR3aa: CASSPTTGEAEAFF

j_gene: TRBJ2-2
v_gene: TRBV24-1
CDR3aa: CATSGAGYTGELFF

j_gene: TRBJ2-3
v_gene: TRBV20-1
CDR3aa: CSARDMGEDTQYF

j_gene: TRBJ1-2
v_gene: TRBV12-3/TRBV12-4
CDR3aa: CASSLIRQLGYTF

j_gene: TRBJ1-2
v_gene: TRBV7-9
CDR3aa: CASSPSAGTNYGYTF

j_gene: TRBJ2-6
v_gene: TRBV2
CDR3aa: CASSEDRANVLTF

j_gene: TRBJ2-2
v_gene: TRBV7-3
CDR3aa: CASSLRAIAGRTGELFF

j_gene: TRBJ2-2
v_gene: TRBV5-1
CDR3aa: CASSNNRAKNTGELFF

j_gene: TRBJ2-5
v_gene: TRBV7-3
CDR3aa: CASSSGTGGRQETQYF

j_gene: TRBJ2-2
v_gene: TRBV7-9
CDR3aa: CASSLAAGVRELFF

j_gene: TRBJ2-5
v_gene: TRBV12-3/TRBV12-4
CDR3aa: CASSGGRRETQYF

j_gene: TRBJ1-6
v_gene: TRBV12-3/TRBV12-4
CDR3aa: CASSSIMGRGSPLHF

j_gene: TRBJ1-3
v_gene: TRBV7-6
CDR3aa: CASSPGDAGNTIYF

j_gene: TRBJ2-7
v_gene: TRBV2
CDR3aa: CASSDSSGGADEQYF

j_gene: TRBJ1-4
v_gene: TRBV4-1
CDR3aa: CASSQAPQKLFF

j_gene: TRBJ1-4
v_gene: TRBV15
CDR3aa: CATSRDPVRWPLF

j_gene: TRBJ1-1
v_gene: TRBV10-3
CDR3aa: CATQGTGGSGEAFF

j_gene: TRBJ1-1
v_gene: TRBV15
CDR3aa: CATSRVEVGTEAFF

j_gene: TRBJ1-6
v_gene: TRBV6-5
CDR3aa: CASRLTPGQGRSPLHF

j_gene: TRBJ2-1
v_gene: TRBV5-1
CDR3aa: CASSLSSANEQFF

j_gene: TRBJ1-4
v_gene: TRBV7-3
CDR3aa: CASSDPGAGEKLFF

j_gene: TRBJ1-3
v_gene: TRBV4-1
CDR3aa: CASSQPISGNTIYF

j_gene: TRBJ2-5
v_gene: TRBV20-1
CDR3aa: CSASTSGASGTQYF

j_gene: TRBJ1-2
v_gene: TRBV14
CDR3aa: CASLTNSRPRRGKYGYTF

j_gene: TRBJ1-6
v_gene: TRBV2
CDR3aa: CASSELQGNSPLHF

j_gene: TRBJ2-7
v_gene: TRBV20-1
CDR3aa: CSAKGQILSSYEQYF

j_gene: TRBJ1-5
v_gene: TRBV19
CDR3aa: CASSIVEDRGRQPQHF

j_gene: TRBJ1-2
v_gene: TRBV25-1
CDR3aa: CARVDSYGYTF

j_gene: TRBJ2-7
v_gene: TRBV4-1
CDR3aa: CASSQASSGASYEQYF

j_gene: TRBJ2-5
v_gene: TRBV12-3/TRBV12-4
CDR3aa: CASTYPGTETQYF

j_gene: TRBJ1-5
v_gene: TRBV7-8
CDR3aa: CASSMNRGQGARDQPQHF

j_gene: TRBJ1-2
v_gene: TRBV5-1
CDR3aa: CASSFLDRTYGYTF

j_gene: TRBJ1-4
v_gene: TRBV10-3
CDR3aa: CAIRKGQEEEKLFF

j_gene: TRBJ1-5
v_gene: TRBV19
CDR3aa: CASSNDRTYQPQHF

j_gene: TRBJ2-5
v_gene: TRBV7-8
CDR3aa: CASTPGSGVGETQYF

j_gene: TRBJ2-5
v_gene: TRBV20-1
CDR3aa: CSAPTSGRAGTQYF

j_gene: TRBJ2-5
v_gene: TRBV5-1
CDR3aa: CASSDASGGKTQYF

j_gene: TRBJ2-7
v_gene: TRBV29-1
CDR3aa: CSVGGGISAFSYEQYF

j_gene: TRBJ1-5
v_gene: TRBV2
CDR3aa: CASSGGMNQPQHF

j_gene: TRBJ1-3
v_gene: TRBV20-1
CDR3aa: CSALQGTGNTIYF

j_gene: TRBJ2-7
v_gene: TRBV7-9
CDR3aa: CASSAREAYEQYF

j_gene: TRBJ2-7
v_gene: TRBV20-1
CDR3aa: CSAKTGVYEQYF

j_gene: TRBJ1-2
v_gene: TRBV12-3/TRBV12-4
CDR3aa: CASSLASRFGYTF

j_gene: TRBJ2-7
v_gene: TRBV20-1
CDR3aa: CSASVGAYEQYF